This T cell receptor beta chain is drawn from a study of chronic HIV infection and antiretroviral therapy. Via MiXCR, TCRdb re-called the 5' RACE reads, giving one row per CDR3 protein. The profile covers 40,000 to 50,000 distinct CDR3 sequences, with 19% appearing a single time and 2.8% taken by the ten largest. V shed 5 bases and J 0 bases; nucleotides not matched to a gene: 7. The CDR3 is 16 residues long. Per the germline V gene, CDR1 is SGHVS and CDR2 is FQNEAQ. The sample taken for sequencing was peripheral blood. The rearrangement links TRBV7-8 to TRBJ1-3, with 7 bases matching TRBD1. The receptor's source is an adult who had HIV and had not received antiretroviral therapy, or was an uninfected healthy control (not recorded which). The CDR3 DNA sequence: TGTGCCAGCAGCCTACGACAGGGCAGCTCTGGAAACACCATATATTTT. Amino acids: CASSLRQGSSGNTIYF.